These T cell receptor beta chains were read from a single sample in a study of control samples from healthy donors and cancer patients. The repertoire was sequenced with immunoSEQ multiplex PCR; TCRdb's copy has only in-frame clones and lacks some. The data show 130,000 to 150,000 clones, around nine tenths seen once. The source material was blood. All receptors come from a man aged 30 to 39 in good health. CDR3s include the opening cysteine and the closing phenylalanine or tryptophan. A D gene is named only where the DNA matches it firmly. Clone size is given for some rows only: seen once, a few or many times, or a class if the clone is expanded.

TRBJ2-7 | - | 12 | - | TRBV5-5 | TGTGCCAGCAGCCCGGACGGGGGAGAGCAGTACTTC | CASSPDGGEQYF
TRBJ2-1 | - | 17 | - | TRBV30 | TGTGCCTGGAGTGTACGAGGACACCCGCTAGCCACCAATGAGCAGTTCTTC | CAWSVRGHPLATNEQFF
TRBJ2-7 | - | 16 | - | TRBV6-2/TRBV6-3 | TGTGCCAGCAGTGGGTCCGGGACCGGATTCTCCTACGAGCAGTACTTC | CASSGSGTGFSYEQYF
TRBJ1-5 | once | 13 | - | TRBV6-5 | TGTGCCAGCAGTTACTCCCGGGAGCAGCCCCAGCATTTT | CASSYSREQPQHF
TRBJ2-1 | once | 19 | - | TRBV7-3 | TGTGCCAGCAGCTTATGGAGCCCTAGCCCACAATCCCCCTCCAATGAGCAGTTCTTC | CASSLWSPSPQSPSNEQFF
TRBJ1-5 | - | 14 | TRBD1 | TRBV2 | TGTGCCTCACAGACAGGGGCTATTAGTCAGCCCCAGCATTTT | CASQTGAISQPQHF
TRBJ1-1 | - | 15 | - | TRBV18 | TGTGCCAGCTCACCGGGACTACCAGGGGTTACTGAAGCTTTCTTT | CASSPGLPGVTEAFF
TRBJ1-2 | - | 16 | TRBD1 | TRBV11-3 | TGTGCCAGCAGCTTAGATCCCGGACAGGGGAACTATGGCTACACCTTC | CASSLDPGQGNYGYTF
TRBJ1-4 | - | 13 | - | TRBV2 | TGTGCCAGCAGCGGGTGGGGTAATGAAAAACTGTTTTTT | CASSGWGNEKLFF
TRBJ1-5 | - | 13 | - | TRBV7-8 | TGTGCCAGCGAGGTCGGGGGCAATCAGCCCCAGCATTTT | CASEVGGNQPQHF
TRBJ2-7 | once | 15 | - | TRBV3-1/TRBV3-2 | TGTGCCAGCAGCCAAGGAGGCAGCGTGGCCTACGAGCAGTACTTC | CASSQGGSVAYEQYF
TRBJ2-1 | - | 13 | - | TRBV7-3 | TGTGCCAGCAGCCCAGGACTGACGGGGGAGCAGTTCTTC | CASSPGLTGEQFF
TRBJ2-7 | - | 14 | TRBD1 | TRBV27 | TGTGCCAGCAGTTTCTCCGACAGGGGCAACGAGCAGTACTTC | CASSFSDRGNEQYF
TRBJ2-7 | - | 14 | - | TRBV2 | TGTGCCAGCAAGGAGGGCCAGCCCTCCTACGAGCAGTACTTC | CASKEGQPSYEQYF
TRBJ2-7 | - | 14 | - | TRBV7-2 | TGTGCCAGCAGCCCCCGACAGAGCTCCTACGAGCAGTACTTC | CASSPRQSSYEQYF
TRBJ1-6 | - | 15 | TRBD1 | TRBV19 | TGTGCCAGTAGTTGGACCTCGGGACAGGGCTCACCCCTCCACTTT | CASSWTSGQGSPLHF
TRBJ1-1 | once | 15 | TRBD1 | TRBV3-1/TRBV3-2 | TGTGCCAGCAGCCAAGCACGGACAGGGGGCACTGAAGCTTTCTTT | CASSQARTGGTEAFF
TRBJ2-1 | - | 13 | TRBD2 | TRBV20-1 | TGCAGTGCTAGTCGGGGGGGATACAATGAGCAGTTCTTC | CSASRGGYNEQFF
TRBJ2-2 | - | 15 | - | TRBV11-2 | TGTGCCAGCAGCCGGACTGGAGGGAACACCGGGGAGCTGTTTTTT | CASSRTGGNTGELFF
TRBJ1-4 | - | 15 | TRBD1 | TRBV2 | TGTGCCAGCAGGTTGCAGGGGGGAACTAATGAAAAACTGTTTTTT | CASRLQGGTNEKLFF
TRBJ1-2 | - | 13 | - | TRBV7-2 | TGTGCCAGCAGTCGGACAGAGACCTATGGCTACACCTTC | CASSRTETYGYTF
TRBJ2-3 | - | 15 | - | TRBV6-6 | TGTGCCAGCAGTTACTCTGTGGAGGGCACAGATACGCAGTATTTT | CASSYSVEGTDTQYF
TRBJ1-6 | - | 15 | - | TRBV5-4 | TGTGCCAGCAGCGGCGGGGGAGTTATTAATTCACCCCTCCACTTT | CASSGGGVINSPLHF
TRBJ1-3 | - | 16 | - | TRBV13 | TGTGCCAGCAGCTTAGCTTCCCCCCGGGGGGGAAACACCATATATTTT | CASSLASPRGGNTIYF
TRBJ2-1 | - | 13 | - | TRBV29-1 | TGCAGCGCGATTCCCTTCTCCTACAATGAGCAGTTCTTC | CSAIPFSYNEQFF
TRBJ2-5 | - | 15 | TRBD1 | TRBV30 | TGTGCCTGGAGTGTAGGACAGGGTCATGGAGAGACCCAGTACTTC | CAWSVGQGHGETQYF
TRBJ1-2 | - | 14 | - | TRBV24-1 | TGTGCCACCAGTGAGGGAAGATATAACTATGGCTACACCTTC | CATSEGRYNYGYTF
TRBJ1-3 | - | 15 | - | TRBV19 | TGTGCCAGTAGTGACGGTGGAGTTACTGGAAACACCATATATTTT | CASSDGGVTGNTIYF
TRBJ2-3 | - | 13 | - | TRBV3-1/TRBV3-2 | TGTGCCAGCAGCCAATTGCGCTCGGTTACGCAGTATTTT | CASSQLRSVTQYF
TRBJ2-7 | once | 16 | - | TRBV7-9 | TGTGCCAGCAGCTCCGACGGAGGCGGGAAATCATCCGAGCAGTACTTC | CASSSDGGGKSSEQYF
TRBJ2-7 | - | 16 | - | TRBV4-2 | TGTGCCAGCAGCCAAGATGGGTCGGACCCTTCCTACGAGCAGTACTTC | CASSQDGSDPSYEQYF
TRBJ2-4 | - | 18 | TRBD1 | TRBV19 | TGTGCCAGTAGTATAGGGCCGGGACAGGGGCTAGCCAAAAACATTCAGTACTTC | CASSIGPGQGLAKNIQYF
TRBJ2-7 | - | 15 | - | TRBV24-1 | TGTGCCACCAGTGCTCGAAGCGGGCGTTCCTACGAGCAGTACTTC | CATSARSGRSYEQYF
TRBJ2-7 | - | 17 | TRBD1 | TRBV24-1 | TGTGCCACCAGTGATTCGGTGAACAGGGGATCAGTCAACGAGCAGTACTTC | CATSDSVNRGSVNEQYF
TRBJ1-1 | - | 13 | - | TRBV12-5 | TGTGCTAGTGGTTTGAACAGGAACACTGAAGCTTTCTTT | CASGLNRNTEAFF
TRBJ2-2 | - | 16 | TRBD2 | TRBV19 | TGTGCCAGTAGTCCGGGACTAGCGGATTACACCGGGGAGCTGTTTTTT | CASSPGLADYTGELFF
TRBJ2-7 | few | 13 | - | TRBV30 | TGTGCCTGGCTTGACAGGGAGGACTACGAGCAGTACTTC | CAWLDREDYEQYF
TRBJ1-1 | - | 16 | TRBD1 | TRBV5-1 | TGCGCCAGCAGATATGGACAGGGTGTAGGGGACACTGAAGCTTTCTTT | CASRYGQGVGDTEAFF
TRBJ2-7 | - | 13 | - | TRBV6-5 | TGTGCCAGCAAGGGGACAAAAACCTACGAGCAGTACTTC | CASKGTKTYEQYF
TRBJ2-3 | - | 14 | - | TRBV15 | TGTGCCACCAGCAGAGCGGGACCCCAGGATACGCAGTATTTT | CATSRAGPQDTQYF
TRBJ2-7 | - | 12 | - | TRBV7-9 | TGTGCCAGCAGCGGACAGTCCTACGAGCAGTACTTC | CASSGQSYEQYF
TRBJ1-6 | few | 15 | - | TRBV27 | TGTGCCAGCAGCAGGCCCAGGGACTATAATTCACCCCTCCACTTT | CASSRPRDYNSPLHF
TRBJ2-5 | - | 14 | TRBD2 | TRBV11-3 | TGTGCCAGCAGCCCCGGGGGGGCCGGGGGGACCCAGTACTTC | CASSPGGAGGTQYF
TRBJ2-7 | - | 13 | - | TRBV6-2/TRBV6-3 | TGTGCCAGCAGCAAGACTAGCTCCTACGAGCAGTACTTC | CASSKTSSYEQYF
TRBJ1-1 | - | 14 | - | TRBV27 | TGTGCCAGCAGTCAGTTAGAAATGAACACTGAAGCTTTCTTT | CASSQLEMNTEAFF